This T cell receptor beta chain appears in the sequencing data of a study of regulatory dendritic cells for organ transplantation. Clones were read by immunoSEQ multiplex PCR, and TCRdb kept only the in-frame ones, dropping some. Here the sample spans tens of thousands of clones, roughly 84% being singletons. V was trimmed by 6 bases and J by 1 base, leaving 9 bases between them. The CDR3 is 13 amino acids. The germline V gene has CDR1 SGHAT and CDR2 FQNNGV. The sequence derives from a human donor in good health. The specimen was naive CD8+ T cells from blood. The subset denotes: CD45RA+ naive T cells. The chain couples TRBV11-2 to TRBJ1-2, with TRBD1 as a possible D gene (5 bases). CDR3 loop: CASRDGGNYGYTF. The CDR3 DNA follows: TGTGCCAGCAGAGACGGGGGTAACTATGGCTACACCTTC. The complete variable domain, with remaining parts taken from reference TRBV11-2 and TRBJ1-2, reads EAGVAQSPRYKIIEKRQSVAFWCNPISGHATLYWYQQILGQGPKLLIQFQNNGVVDDSQLPKDRFSAERLKGVDSTLKIQPAKLEDSAVYLCASRDGGNYGYTFGSGTRLTVV.